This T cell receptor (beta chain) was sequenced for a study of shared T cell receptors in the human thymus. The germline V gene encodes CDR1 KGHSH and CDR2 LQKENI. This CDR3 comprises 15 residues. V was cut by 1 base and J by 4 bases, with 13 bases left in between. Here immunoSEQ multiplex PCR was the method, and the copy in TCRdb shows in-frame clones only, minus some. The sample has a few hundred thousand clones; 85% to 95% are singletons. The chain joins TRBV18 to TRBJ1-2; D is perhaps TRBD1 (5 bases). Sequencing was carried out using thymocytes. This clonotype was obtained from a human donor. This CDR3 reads CASSPLGRGAYGYTF. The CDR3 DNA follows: TGTGCCAGCTCACCACTCGGTAGGGGCGCCTATGGCTACACCTTC. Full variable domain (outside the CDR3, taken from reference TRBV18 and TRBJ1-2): NAGVMQNPRHLVRRRGQEARLRCSPMKGHSHVYWYRQLPEEGLKFMVYLQKENIIDESGMPKERFSAEFPKEGPSILRIQQVVRGDSAAYFCASSPLGRGAYGYTFGSGTRLTVV.